The T cell receptor (beta chain) under discussion was sequenced for a study of shared clonotypes between healthy human individuals. As for the study in general: There were three CD4 naive, three CD4 memory, two CD8 naive and one CD8 memory plates per donor.

Trimming stripped 1 base from V and 2 bases from J, with 5 bases between. Per the germline V gene, CDR1 is GTSNPN and CDR2 is SVGIG (reference sequence). This CDR3 region has 13 residues. Overall study results and limits: Around 5.3% of naive CD4 clonotypes were shared across a handful of donors. Sequencing depth was expected to influence donor clonotype sharing.

The assay used deep level. Profiling relied on immunoSEQ multiplex PCR, and the TCRdb table lists in-frame clones only, not all of them. The table shows millions of clones, with roughly 94% occurring only once. Details on this clone: No antigen is known for it.

V is TRBV30 and J is TRBJ1-4; D gene unclear. Sequencing was performed on naive CD4+ T cells sorted from blood. Subset here: CD45RA+ positively selected. This sequence was found in a man between 18 and 29 years old in good health. As DNA, the CDR3 is TGTGCCTGGAGTGCGCGGACTAATGAAAAACTGTTTTTT. This gives the protein CAWSARTNEKLFF.